These 28 T cell receptor beta chains were sequenced from one sample in a study of cytomegalovirus exposure and HLA in healthy donors. Both 60 Vbeta primers and 13 Jbeta primers went into the PCR. Libraries were prepared by immunoSEQ multiplex PCR; TCRdb keeps only in-frame clonotypes and omits some of them. The sample includes around 20,000 clones, about four fifths seen only once; the top ten take about a fifth. Material: PBMCs. Source of these receptors: a human donor in good health.

This chain uses TRBV5-4 with TRBJ2-7, with D maybe TRBD2 (5 bases). The CDR3 totals 13 residues. Trimming cost V 4 bases and J 2 bases, with 10 bases left between them. Germline loops: CDR1 SGHNT, CDR2 YYREEE (reference sequence). The CDR3: CASSRTGAYEQYF. The CDR3 DNA reads TGTGCCAGCAGCCGGACTGGCGCCTACGAGCAGTACTTC.

CDR3: CASSLYRQLRGYTF. The DNA for the CDR3 is TGTGCCAGCAGTCTTTATCGACAGCTACGGGGCTACACCTTC. The chain recombines TRBV6-1 with TRBJ1-2; weak D call: TRBD1 (5 bases). The V end lost 5 bases, the J end lost 8 bases, and 18 bases lay between the germline ends. From germline, CDR1 is MNHNS and CDR2 SASEGT. There are 14 residues in the CDR3.

The chain has TRBV19 and TRBJ1-5, with D possibly matching TRBD1 (5 bases). This CDR3 region has 16 residues. The V gene lost 5 bases and the J gene lost 6 bases, with 20 bases spanning the gap. Germline V gene lookup returns CDR1 LNHDA and CDR2 SQIVND (reference sequence). CDR3 nucleotides: TGTGCCAGTAGTCCATCCCTGGGAGGGGATAGTCAGCCCCAGCATTTT. Its protein product is CASSPSLGGDSQPQHF.

The CDR3 is CASSQMWASRAKNIQYF. CDR3 DNA sequence: TGTGCCAGCAGCCAAATGTGGGCCTCAAGGGCCAAAAACATTCAGTACTTC. The chain couples TRBV7-9 to TRBJ2-4; D is ambiguous. The germline CDR1 and CDR2 sequences are SEHNR and FQNEAQ (reference sequence). The CDR3 is made up of 17 amino acids. V was clipped by 5 bases and J by 1 base, with 18 bases between them. Full variable domain (missing parts from reference TRBV7-9 and TRBJ2-4): DTGVSQNPRHKITKRGQNVTFRCDPISEHNRLYWYRQTLGQGPEFLTYFQNEAQLEKSRLLSDRFSAERPKGSFSTLEIQRTEQGDSAMYLCASSQMWASRAKNIQYFGAGTRLSVL.

V and J are TRBV12-5 and TRBJ1-1, with D perhaps TRBD1 (6 bases). In germline, CDR1 is LGHNT, CDR2 FRNRAP. V dropped 6 bases and J dropped 13 bases, with 18 bases sitting between them. The CDR3 loop spans 12 amino acids. Here the CDR3 DNA reads TGTGCTAGTGGGCTTGGACAGACTAAGCTTTTCTTT. This translates into CASGLGQTKLFF.

V usage is TRBV18 and J usage is TRBJ2-3; no definite D call. The CDR3 consists of 15 residues. Germline loops: CDR1 KGHSH, CDR2 LQKENI. Trimming cost V 1 base and J 0 bases, with 8 bases left between them. CDR3 bases: TGTGCCAGCTCACCACGGTTCGAGAGCACAGATACGCAGTATTTT. Protein product: CASSPRFESTDTQYF.

The chain combines TRBV19 with TRBJ1-1, with D uncertain. The CDR3 totals 16 residues. V was cut by 8 bases and J by 3 bases, with 22 bases left in between. The germline V gene encodes CDR1 LNHDA and CDR2 SQIVND (reference sequence). DNA for the CDR3: TGTGCCAGTGGCCCAGCGGGCAGCCCTAGGGACACTGAAGCTTTCTTT. It translates to CASGPAGSPRDTEAFF.

The chain joins TRBV29-1 to TRBJ2-1; a weak D match, TRBD1 (7 bases). The CDR3 covers 14 residues. CDR1 is SQVTM and CDR2 is ANQGSEA in the germline V gene. V gave up 5 bases and J gave up 3 bases, with 14 bases separating them. The CDR3, as DNA: TGCAGCGTTCGGCGGGACAGTGACTACAATGAGCAGTTCTTC. Protein: CSVRRDSDYNEQFF.

This clone appeared once. The rearrangement joins TRBV6-1 to TRBJ1-3, with D perhaps TRBD1 (5 bases). V was cut by 1 base and J by 0 bases, with 7 bases left in between. The germline V gene has CDR1 MNHNS and CDR2 SASEGT. The CDR3 is 15 residues long. For the CDR3, the DNA is TGTGCCAGCAGTGAAGGCGACAGCTCTGGAAACACCATATATTTT. It translates to CASSEGDSSGNTIYF.

The rearrangement uses TRBV6-5 and TRBJ2-7, with 11 nucleotides matching TRBD1. Germline V gene data show CDR1 as MNHEY and CDR2 as SVGAGI. The V segment lost 7 bases and the J segment 0 bases; nucleotides outside the gene matches: 5. CDR3 length equals 15 residues. The CDR3: CASTSGTGGSYEQYF. CDR3 sequence (DNA): TGTGCCAGCACCTCCGGGACAGGGGGCTCCTACGAGCAGTACTTC.

The chain has TRBV6-5 and TRBJ2-3; TRBD1 aligns across 9 bases. The CDR3 loop spans 15 amino acids. Germline trimming cut 2 bases from V and 4 bases from J; bases unmatched to any gene: 4. Per the germline V gene, CDR1 is MNHEY and CDR2 is SVGAGI. The CDR3 loop reads CASSYGTGRADTQYF. The CDR3, as DNA: TGTGCCAGCAGTTACGGGACAGGGAGGGCAGATACGCAGTATTTT.

The chain links TRBV15 to TRBJ1-4; D gene ambiguous. V shed 1 base and J shed 7 bases, with 13 bases lying between them. The CDR3 sequence is 15 residues long. CDR1 and CDR2 from the germline V gene are LNHNV and YYDKDF (reference sequence). The CDR3 bases are TGTGCCACCAGCAGAGGCGGTTCTGTCGTTGAAAAACTGTTTTTT. This encodes CATSRGGSVVEKLFF.

Remarks on this clone: Other nucleotide sequences from this sample produce the same CDR3. The J gene is TRBJ2-3, the V gene TRBV18; TRBD2 aligns across 9 bases. The CDR3 is 17 residues long. The junction had 4 bases not matched to a gene; V was cut back by 0 bases and J by 0 bases. Per the germline V gene, CDR1 is KGHSH and CDR2 is LQKENI. CDR3 in amino acids: CASSPPGTSRSTDTQYF. In nucleotides, the CDR3 is TGTGCCAGCTCACCACCCGGGACTAGCAGAAGCACAGATACGCAGTATTTT. Full variable domain (rest looked up from reference TRBV18 and TRBJ2-3): NAGVMQNPRHLVRRRGQEARLRCSPMKGHSHVYWYRQLPEEGLKFMVYLQKENIIDESGMPKERFSAEFPKEGPSILRIQQVVRGDSAAYFCASSPPGTSRSTDTQYFGPGTRLTVL.

The J gene is TRBJ2-3, the V gene TRBV5-6; D remains unclear. Germline values: CDR1 SGHDT, CDR2 YYEEEE. Trimming left V 0 bases short and J 2 bases short, with 4 bases between. CDR3 length: 13 residues. The CDR3 spells CASSLELTDTQYF. In DNA form, the CDR3 reads TGTGCCAGCAGCTTGGAGCTCACAGATACGCAGTATTTT.

The rearrangement links TRBV4-1 to TRBJ1-2; D is ambiguous. V gave up 1 base and J gave up 0 bases, with 6 bases separating them. The CDR3 spans 14 residues. Germline lookup yields CDR1 MGHRA and CDR2 YSYEKL. The chain's CDR3 is CASSQGRTNYGYTF. In nucleotides, the CDR3 is TGCGCCAGCAGCCAAGGGCGGACTAACTATGGCTACACCTTC.

The rearrangement uses TRBV5-1 and TRBJ2-5; D perhaps matches TRBD1 (5 bases). This CDR3 is built from 15 residues. Germline CDR1 is SGHRS and CDR2 is YFSETQ. Between the trimmed V and J ends, which lost 2 bases and 1 base, there was a span of 12 bases. Here the CDR3 reads CASSLGHQSQETQYF. The CDR3 nucleotides are TGCGCCAGCAGCTTAGGACACCAATCCCAAGAGACCCAGTACTTC.

This clone was found once. DNA of the CDR3: TGTGCCAGCAGCCTTCCGCCAGCGGCTTACAATGAGCAGTTCTTC. Residues: CASSLPPAAYNEQFF. The chain links TRBV5-4 to TRBJ2-1; tentative D call: TRBD2 (5 bases). Germline V lookup: CDR1 SGHNT, CDR2 YYREEE (reference sequence). CDR3 length equals 15 residues. The V end was cut by 4 bases, the J end by 4 bases, with 15 bases between.

This clone was observed a handful of times. This sequence joins TRBV5-1 and TRBJ2-7; 16 bases are a match to TRBD2. The CDR3 contains 18 residues. The V gene's germline CDR1 is SGHRS and CDR2 YFSETQ. Unmatched junction bases numbered 10, after V lost 3 bases and J lost 4 bases. CDR3 in DNA: TGCGCCAGCAGCTACCACCCGGGACTAGCGGGAGGGCCGTACGAGCAGTACTTC. This encodes CASSYHPGLAGGPYEQYF.

The rearrangement uses TRBV6-5 and TRBJ2-7; 7 bases agree with TRBD1. CDR3 length equals 13 residues. Trimming removed 0 bases from V and 12 bases from J; junction bases left unmatched: 8. Germline-derived CDR1 and CDR2 are MNHEY and SVGAGI. For the CDR3, the DNA is TGTGCCAGCAGTTACTCGAAAGGGGGCAAGCTGTACTTC. It specifies CASSYSKGGKLYF.

This clone was seen more than once but under ten times. The chain employs TRBV2 and TRBJ2-4; the match to TRBD2 covers 8 bases. The CDR3 is made up of 14 amino acids. Germline loops: CDR1 SNHLY, CDR2 FYNNEI. J gave up 5 bases and V 7 bases, and 7 bases lay outside the gene matches. The CDR3 DNA follows: TGTGCCAGCACCTATAGCGGGGCCGAAAACATTCAGTACTTC. As protein: CASTYSGAENIQYF.

V gene TRBV6-5 combines with J gene TRBJ2-3, with TRBD2 identical over 7 bases. V was pared by 0 bases and J by 13 bases, with 4 bases of the junction left unmatched. CDR3 length equals 12 residues. Germline V CDR1 and CDR2: MNHEY, SVGAGI. The CDR3 here is CASSYSERDKYF. CDR3 bases: TGTGCCAGCAGTTACTCCGAGCGGGATAAGTATTTT.

V and J are TRBV7-9 and TRBJ2-5, with 14 positions matching TRBD2. V dropped 5 bases and J dropped 1; count of bases not matched to a gene: 9. In germline, CDR1 is SEHNR, CDR2 FQNEAQ (reference sequence). This CDR3 is built from 18 residues. CDR3 region: CASSDSGLAGDFQETQYF. The CDR3 coding sequence is TGTGCCAGCAGCGATTCGGGACTAGCGGGAGACTTCCAAGAGACCCAGTACTTC.

The J gene is TRBJ2-7, the V gene TRBV30; weak D call: TRBD2 (5 bases). This CDR3 spans 12 amino acids. CDR1 GTSNPN and CDR2 SVGIG come from the germline V gene (reference sequence). The V end was cut by 0 bases, the J end by 7 bases, with 10 bases between. The CDR3 DNA is TGTGCCTGGAGTGTAGCCGGGGTTGAGCAGTACTTC. Translation gives CAWSVAGVEQYF.

The V and J genes are TRBV18 and TRBJ2-7; TRBD2 matches 7 bases. The germline V gene has CDR1 KGHSH and CDR2 LQKENI. The CDR3 runs to 14 residues. Trimming at V came to 5 bases and at J to 4 bases, leaving 8 bases not matched to a gene. The CDR3 spells CASSIDGGKYEQYF. In nucleotides, the CDR3 is TGTGCCAGCTCAATAGACGGGGGGAAGTACGAGCAGTACTTC.

This chain connects TRBV5-5 to TRBJ1-2; TRBD1 aligns across 9 bases. Per germline, CDR1 SGHKS and CDR2 YYEKEE (reference sequence). Trimming cost V 0 bases and J 6 bases; bases outside gene matches: 9. The CDR3 has 16 residues. DNA of the CDR3: TGTGCCAGCAGCTTGGCACAGGGGGCAGGGGGCGATGGCTACACCTTC. Its protein is CASSLAQGAGGDGYTF.

This chain uses TRBV5-5 with TRBJ2-2; D is uncertain. Germline V gene lookup returns CDR1 SGHKS and CDR2 YYEKEE (reference sequence). This CDR3 contains 15 residues. The V end lost 2 bases, the J end lost 0 bases, and 8 bases lay between the germline ends. CDR3 protein: CASSFVSANTGELFF. CDR3 sequence (DNA): TGTGCCAGCAGCTTTGTCAGTGCGAACACCGGGGAGCTGTTTTTT.

The chain has TRBV9 and TRBJ2-5; tentatively, D is TRBD2 (6 bases). Germline V gene sequence: CDR1 SGDLS, CDR2 YYNGEE. The CDR3 contains 13 residues. The V end lost 4 bases, the J end lost 5 bases, and 12 bases lay between the germline ends. Here the CDR3 reads CASSILGGETQYF. CDR3 sequence (DNA): TGTGCCAGCAGCATACTCGGGGGTGAGACCCAGTACTTC.

The chain carries TRBV7-9 and TRBJ1-1; D call uncertain. Germline V CDR1 and CDR2: SEHNR, FQNEAQ (reference sequence). CDR3 length equals 13 residues. Trimming cost V 2 bases and J 8 bases, with 12 bases left between them. CDR3 protein: CASSLSPPREAFF. Here the CDR3 DNA reads TGTGCCAGCAGCTTAAGTCCTCCCCGGGAAGCTTTCTTT.